This T cell receptor (beta chain) was found in a study of cytomegalovirus exposure and HLA in healthy donors. Produced via immunoSEQ multiplex PCR; TCRdb's table is partial and in-frame only. Found here are under 100,000 clones, approximately 96% of them singletons; the top ten hold 1.3%. For this clone: As yet, its antigen is unknown.

Study-level points and caveats: Diagnosis of cytomegalovirus status made by the classifier reportedly showed high specificity and sensitivity.

The donors were members of the validation cohort, which comprised around 110 subjects and was separate from the first cohort of fewer than 700 subjects. Source material: PBMCs. This sequence originates from a young woman in good health and CMV-seronegative.

CDR3 protein: CASSYASGTSGGITYEQYF. The CDR3 nucleotides are TGTGCCAGCAGTTATGCGTCCGGGACTAGCGGGGGCATTACCTACGAGCAGTACTTC. The V call is TRBV27, the J call TRBJ2-7; TRBD2 matches 14 bases. Germline lookup yields CDR1 MNHEY and CDR2 SMNVEV (reference sequence). The CDR3 consists of 19 residues. J was trimmed by 2 bases and V by 4 bases; bases with no gene match: 13.